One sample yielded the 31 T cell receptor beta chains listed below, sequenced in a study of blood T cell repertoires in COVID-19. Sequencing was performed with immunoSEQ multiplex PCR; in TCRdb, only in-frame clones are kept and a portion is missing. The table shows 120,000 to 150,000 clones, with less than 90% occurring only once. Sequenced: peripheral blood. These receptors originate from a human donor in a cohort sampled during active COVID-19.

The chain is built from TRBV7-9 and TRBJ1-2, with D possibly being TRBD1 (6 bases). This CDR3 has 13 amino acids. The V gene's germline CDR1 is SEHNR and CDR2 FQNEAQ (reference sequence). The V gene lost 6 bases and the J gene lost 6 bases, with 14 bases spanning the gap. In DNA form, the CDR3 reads TGTGCCAGCAGTAACGCGGGGGGCCATGGCTACACCTTC. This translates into CASSNAGGHGYTF.

CDR3 sequence reads: CASSQAGQVYEQYF. The CDR3 DNA reads TGCGCCAGCAGCCAAGCAGGACAAGTATACGAGCAGTACTTC. This chain links TRBV4-1 with TRBJ2-7, with a tentative D call TRBD1 (5 bases). The V end lost 1 base, the J end lost 4 bases, and 11 bases lay between the germline ends. From germline, CDR1 is MGHRA and CDR2 YSYEKL. The CDR3 runs 14 residues.

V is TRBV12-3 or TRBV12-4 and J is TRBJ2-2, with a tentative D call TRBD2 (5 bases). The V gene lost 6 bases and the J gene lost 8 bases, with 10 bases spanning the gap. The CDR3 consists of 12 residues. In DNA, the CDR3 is TGTGCCAGCAGCCACACGGGGGGGGAGCTGTTTTTT. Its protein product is CASSHTGGELFF.

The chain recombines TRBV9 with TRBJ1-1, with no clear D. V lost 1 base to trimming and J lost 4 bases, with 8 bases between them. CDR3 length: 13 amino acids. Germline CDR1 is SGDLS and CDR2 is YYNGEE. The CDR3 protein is CASSVLVGTEAFF. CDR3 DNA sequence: TGTGCCAGCAGCGTACTCGTCGGCACTGAAGCTTTCTTT.

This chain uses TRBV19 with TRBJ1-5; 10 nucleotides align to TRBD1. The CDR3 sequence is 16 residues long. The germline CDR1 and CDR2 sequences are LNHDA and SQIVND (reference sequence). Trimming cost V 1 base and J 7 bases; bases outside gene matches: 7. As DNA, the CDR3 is TGTGCCAGTAGTATAGTACCCGGGACAGGGGCACAGCCCCAGCATTTT. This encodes CASSIVPGTGAQPQHF.

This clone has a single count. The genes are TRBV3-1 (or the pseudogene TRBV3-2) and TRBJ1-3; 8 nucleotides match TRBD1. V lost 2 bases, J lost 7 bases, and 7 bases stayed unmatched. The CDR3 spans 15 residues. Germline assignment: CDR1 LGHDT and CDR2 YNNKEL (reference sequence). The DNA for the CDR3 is TGTGCCAGCAGCCAACAACCCGGGACAGGTAACACCATATATTTT. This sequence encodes CASSQQPGTGNTIYF.

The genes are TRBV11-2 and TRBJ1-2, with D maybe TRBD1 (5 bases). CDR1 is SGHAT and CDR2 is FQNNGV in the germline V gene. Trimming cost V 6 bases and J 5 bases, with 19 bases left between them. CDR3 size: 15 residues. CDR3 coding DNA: TGTGCCAGCAGTCCCCGGAGGGGTGACGCATATGGCTACACCTTC. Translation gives CASSPRRGDAYGYTF.

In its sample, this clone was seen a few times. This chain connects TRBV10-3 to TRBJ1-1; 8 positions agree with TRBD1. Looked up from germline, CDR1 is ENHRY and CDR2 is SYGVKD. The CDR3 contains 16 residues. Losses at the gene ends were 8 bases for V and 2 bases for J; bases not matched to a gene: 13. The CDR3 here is CAIGVNRGGKNTEAFF. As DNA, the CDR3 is TGTGCCATCGGTGTAAACAGGGGGGGAAAAAACACTGAAGCTTTCTTT.

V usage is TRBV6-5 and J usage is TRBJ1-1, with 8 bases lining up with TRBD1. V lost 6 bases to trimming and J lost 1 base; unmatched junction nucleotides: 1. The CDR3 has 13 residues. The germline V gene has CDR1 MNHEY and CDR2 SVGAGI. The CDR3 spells CASRGTGNTEAFF. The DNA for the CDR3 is TGTGCCAGCAGAGGGACAGGGAACACTGAAGCTTTCTTT.

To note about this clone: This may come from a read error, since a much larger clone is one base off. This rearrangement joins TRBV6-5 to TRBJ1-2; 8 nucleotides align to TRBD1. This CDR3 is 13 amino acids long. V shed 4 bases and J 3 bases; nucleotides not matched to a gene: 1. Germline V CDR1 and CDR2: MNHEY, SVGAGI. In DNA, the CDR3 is TGTGCCAGCAGTTTACAGGGGGACTATGGCTACACCTTC. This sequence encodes CASSLQGDYGYTF.

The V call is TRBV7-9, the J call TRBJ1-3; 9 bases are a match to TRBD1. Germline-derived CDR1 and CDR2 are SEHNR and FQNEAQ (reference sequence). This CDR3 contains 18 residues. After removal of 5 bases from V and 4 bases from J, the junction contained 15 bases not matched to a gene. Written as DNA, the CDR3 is TGTGCCAGCAGCCCGCTAACCTGGGACAGGGCAGACGGAAACACCATATATTTT. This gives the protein CASSPLTWDRADGNTIYF.

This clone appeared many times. This chain's CDR3 is CASSSGLGDYGYTF. The DNA for the CDR3 is TGTGCCAGCAGCTCGGGACTTGGGGACTATGGCTACACCTTC. This chain connects TRBV7-2 to TRBJ1-2; D perhaps matches TRBD1 (5 bases). V lost 4 bases and J 3 bases, leaving 12 bases between the germline ends. Germline CDR1 reads SGHTA; CDR2 reads FQGNSA. The CDR3 loop spans 14 amino acids.

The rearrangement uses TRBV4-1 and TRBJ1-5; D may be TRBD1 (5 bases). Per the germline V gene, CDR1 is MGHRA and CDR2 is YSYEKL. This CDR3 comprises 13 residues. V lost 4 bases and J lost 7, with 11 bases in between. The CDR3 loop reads CASSPLGGQPQHF. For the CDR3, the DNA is TGCGCCAGCAGCCCGCTGGGGGGACAGCCCCAGCATTTT.

The CDR3 region has the DNA TGCGCCAGCAGCCAATCTGGGACAGATCTCGACTATGGCTACACCTTC. It encodes CASSQSGTDLDYGYTF. This chain joins TRBV4-3 and TRBJ1-2; 7 bases agree with TRBD1. Germline values: CDR1 LGHNA, CDR2 YSLEER. The CDR3 is 16 residues long. V was clipped by 2 bases and J by 3 bases; unmatched bases: 9.

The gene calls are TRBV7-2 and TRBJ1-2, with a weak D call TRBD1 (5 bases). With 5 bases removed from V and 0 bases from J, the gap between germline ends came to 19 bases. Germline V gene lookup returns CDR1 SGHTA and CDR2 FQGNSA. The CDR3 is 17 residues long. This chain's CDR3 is CASSPPGLTGANYGYTF. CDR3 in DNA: TGTGCCAGCAGCCCGCCGGGTCTAACAGGAGCTAACTATGGCTACACCTTC.

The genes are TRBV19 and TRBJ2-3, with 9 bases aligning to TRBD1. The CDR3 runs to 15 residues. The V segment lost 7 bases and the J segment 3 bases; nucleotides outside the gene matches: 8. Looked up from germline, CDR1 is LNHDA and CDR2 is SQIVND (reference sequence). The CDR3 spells CASNPRDRVTDTQYF. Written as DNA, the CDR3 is TGTGCCAGTAACCCCCGGGACAGGGTGACAGATACGCAGTATTTT.

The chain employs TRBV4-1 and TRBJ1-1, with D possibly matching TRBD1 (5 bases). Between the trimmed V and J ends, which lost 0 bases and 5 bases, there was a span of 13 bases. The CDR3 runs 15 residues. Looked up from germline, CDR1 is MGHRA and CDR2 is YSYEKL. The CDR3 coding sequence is TGCGCCAGCAGCCAAGAGCGGGGCCCGGGGACTGAAGCTTTCTTT. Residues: CASSQERGPGTEAFF.

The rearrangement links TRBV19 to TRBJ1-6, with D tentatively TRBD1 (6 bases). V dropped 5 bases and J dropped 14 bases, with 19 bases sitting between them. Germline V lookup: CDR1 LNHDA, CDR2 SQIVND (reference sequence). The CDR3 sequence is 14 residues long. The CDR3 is CASSSTGHFFTLHF. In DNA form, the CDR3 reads TGTGCCAGTAGTTCCACGGGACACTTTTTCACCCTCCACTTT. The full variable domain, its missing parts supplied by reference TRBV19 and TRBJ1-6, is DGGITQSPKYLFRKEGQNVTLSCEQNLNHDAMYWYRQDPGQGLRLIYYSQIVNDFQKGDIAEGYSVSREKKESFPLTVTSAQKNPTAFYLCASSSTGHFFTLHFGNGTRLTVT.

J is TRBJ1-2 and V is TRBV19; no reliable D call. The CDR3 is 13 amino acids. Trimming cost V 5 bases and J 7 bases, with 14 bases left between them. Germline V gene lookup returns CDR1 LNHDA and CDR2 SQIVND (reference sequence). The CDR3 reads CASSAEGRSGYTF. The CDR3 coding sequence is TGTGCCAGTAGTGCGGAGGGTCGGAGTGGCTACACCTTC.

CDR3 region: CAWSAGVMNTEAFF. DNA of the CDR3: TGTGCCTGGAGCGCCGGGGTAATGAACACTGAAGCTTTCTTT. This chain links TRBV30 with TRBJ1-1; D uncertain. Germline CDR1 reads GTSNPN; CDR2 reads SVGIG (reference sequence). This CDR3 is 14 amino acids long. Between the trimmed V and J ends, which lost 3 bases and 0 bases, there was a span of 11 bases.

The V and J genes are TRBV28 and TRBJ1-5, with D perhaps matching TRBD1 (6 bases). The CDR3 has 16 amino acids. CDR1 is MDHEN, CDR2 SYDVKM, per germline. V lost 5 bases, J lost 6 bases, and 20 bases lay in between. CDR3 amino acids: CASSNPGGGGGQPQHF. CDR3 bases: TGTGCCAGCAGTAACCCTGGGGGGGGCGGGGGTCAGCCCCAGCATTTT.

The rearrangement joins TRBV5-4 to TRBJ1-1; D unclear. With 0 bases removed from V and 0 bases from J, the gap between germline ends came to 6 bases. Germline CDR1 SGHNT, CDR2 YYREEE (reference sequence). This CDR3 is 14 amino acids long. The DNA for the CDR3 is TGTGCCAGCAGCTTGGGCGAAATGAACACTGAAGCTTTCTTT. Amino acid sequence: CASSLGEMNTEAFF.

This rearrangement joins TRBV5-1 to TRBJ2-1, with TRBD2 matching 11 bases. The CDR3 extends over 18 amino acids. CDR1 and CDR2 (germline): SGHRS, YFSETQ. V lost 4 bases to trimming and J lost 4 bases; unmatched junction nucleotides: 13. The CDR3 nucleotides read TGCGCCAGCAGCCATACTAGCGGGGGCCCTCTCTCATACAATGAGCAGTTCTTC. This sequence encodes CASSHTSGGPLSYNEQFF.

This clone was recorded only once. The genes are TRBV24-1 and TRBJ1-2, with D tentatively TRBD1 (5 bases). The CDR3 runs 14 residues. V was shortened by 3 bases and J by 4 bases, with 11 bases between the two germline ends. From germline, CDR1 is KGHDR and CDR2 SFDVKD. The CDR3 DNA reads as TGTGCCACCAGTGATGCCGCCAGGGCCTATGGCTACACCTTC. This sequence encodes CATSDAARAYGYTF.

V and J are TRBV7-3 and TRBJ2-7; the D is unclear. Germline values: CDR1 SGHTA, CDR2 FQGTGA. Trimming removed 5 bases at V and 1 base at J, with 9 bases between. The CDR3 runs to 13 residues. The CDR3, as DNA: TGTGCCAGCAGCCCCCAGGCGTCCTACGAGCAGTACTTC. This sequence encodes CASSPQASYEQYF.

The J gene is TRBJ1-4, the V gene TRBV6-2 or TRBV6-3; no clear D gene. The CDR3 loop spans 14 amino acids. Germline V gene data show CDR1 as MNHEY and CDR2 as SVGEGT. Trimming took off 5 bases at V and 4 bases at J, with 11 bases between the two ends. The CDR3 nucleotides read TGTGCCAGCAGTGGCGGAGGTTTTAATGAAAAACTGTTTTTT. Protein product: CASSGGGFNEKLFF.

CDR3 nucleotide sequence: TGTGCCATCAGAAGTGGCGAGACCCAGTACTTC. Its protein is CAIRSGETQYF. The chain employs TRBV10-3 and TRBJ2-5; D is unclear. Trimming took 6 bases from V and 5 from J, leaving 7 bases between them. CDR1 is ENHRY, CDR2 SYGVKD, per germline. This CDR3 is 11 amino acids long.

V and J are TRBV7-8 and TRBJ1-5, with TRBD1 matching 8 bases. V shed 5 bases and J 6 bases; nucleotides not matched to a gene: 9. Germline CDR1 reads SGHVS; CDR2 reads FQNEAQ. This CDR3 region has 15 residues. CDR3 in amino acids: CASSSTQGAGQPQHF. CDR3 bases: TGTGCCAGCAGCAGCACCCAGGGGGCGGGTCAGCCCCAGCATTTT.

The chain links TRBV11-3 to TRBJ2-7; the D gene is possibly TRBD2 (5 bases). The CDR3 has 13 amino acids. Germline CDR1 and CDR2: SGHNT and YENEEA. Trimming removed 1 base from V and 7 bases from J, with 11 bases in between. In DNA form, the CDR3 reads TGTGCCAGCAGCTTAGTACCCCCGGGGGAGCAGTACTTC. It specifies CASSLVPPGEQYF.

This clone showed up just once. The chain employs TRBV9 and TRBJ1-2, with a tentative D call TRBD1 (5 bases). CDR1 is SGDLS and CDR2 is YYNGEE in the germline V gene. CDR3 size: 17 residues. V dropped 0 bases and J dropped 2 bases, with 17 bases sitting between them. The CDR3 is CASSVASRGNGNYGYTF. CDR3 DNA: TGTGCCAGCAGCGTAGCATCCCGGGGGAACGGAAACTATGGCTACACCTTC.

The CDR3 nucleotides are TGTGCCAGCAGCTCCGGGACTAGCGGGTACAATGAGCAGTTCTTC. Translation gives CASSSGTSGYNEQFF. This chain uses TRBV27 with TRBJ2-1, with 12 bases that match TRBD2. This CDR3 contains 15 residues. Germline V CDR1 and CDR2: MNHEY, SMNVEV (reference sequence). J gave up 4 bases and V 6 bases, and 4 bases lay outside the gene matches.